The 23 T cell receptor beta chains below all came from one sample that was sequenced in a study of post-analysis software for immune sequencing data. TCR beta cDNA libraries included unique molecular identifiers. TCRdb independently ran MiXCR on the PCR reads; one entry per CDR3 protein. The table has 800,000 to 950,000 distinct CDR3 sequences, about 53% seen once; the top ten hold approximately 4.5%. Points from the study as a whole: Five TRBV segments, including TRBV5-6, TRBV5-1 and TRBV20-1, were more frequent in patients than controls.

These receptors lack a known antigen. Sequenced material: blood. Source of these receptors: a girl aged 10 to 17 with multiple sclerosis.

This clonotype showed up just a few times. The chain couples TRBV7-3 to TRBJ2-7; D is possibly TRBD1 (6 bases). The germline V gene encodes CDR1 SGHTA and CDR2 FQGTGA. Deletions cut 4 bases from V and 2 bases from J, with 12 bases between. The CDR3 contains 14 residues. The CDR3 coding sequence is TGTGCCAGCAGCTCTGACAGGCCCCCCTACGAGCAGTACTTC. Its protein is CASSSDRPPYEQYF.

This clonotype was found once. The chain employs TRBV6-5 and TRBJ2-7; 7 bases match TRBD1. The CDR3 loop spans 14 amino acids. Per germline, CDR1 MNHEY and CDR2 SVGAGI. The ends lost 6 bases at V and 5 bases at J; junction bases unmatched: 10. CDR3 DNA sequence: TGTGCCAGCAGCACGCAAGGGGGCCCACACGAGCAGTACTTC. Its protein product is CASSTQGGPHEQYF.

CDR3 amino acids: CASSLIGRSNQPQHF. The CDR3 nucleotides read TGTGCCAGCAGTTTAATAGGGAGAAGCAATCAGCCCCAGCATTTT. The gene calls are TRBV27 and TRBJ1-5, with no clear D. Germline V lookup: CDR1 MNHEY, CDR2 SMNVEV (reference sequence). V lost 2 bases to trimming and J lost 1 base, with 9 bases between them. The CDR3 runs 15 residues.

The V and J genes are TRBV3-1 and TRBJ2-1; 10 nucleotides align to TRBD2. CDR1 and CDR2 (germline): LGHDT, YNNKEL (reference sequence). The CDR3 has 16 amino acids. Trimming at V came to 4 bases and at J to 7 bases, leaving 10 bases not matched to a gene. This CDR3 is CASSPRASGSMNEQFF. DNA of the CDR3: TGTGCCAGCAGCCCTCGGGCTAGCGGGAGTATGAATGAGCAGTTCTTC.

The V call is TRBV7-6, the J call TRBJ2-5; the match to TRBD2 covers 7 bases. CDR1 is SGHVS, CDR2 FNYEAQ, per germline. The CDR3 is made up of 16 amino acids. The trim removed 1 base at V and 11 bases at J, leaving 16 bases unmatched. CDR3 region: CASSLGSGQNHNEQYF. CDR3 coding DNA: TGTGCCAGCAGCTTAGGTAGCGGGCAAAACCACAATGAGCAGTACTTC.

This clonotype was observed a few times. One end of the junction varies from germline; a read error may be responsible. The chain uses TRBV12-3 or TRBV12-4 and TRBJ2-7; 7 bases are a match to TRBD1. This CDR3 has 15 residues. CDR3 residues: CASSPRGQGSSEQYF. DNA for the CDR3: TGTGCCAGCAGCCCAAGGGGGCAGGGCTCCTCCGAGCAGTACTTC.

Of note for this clonotype: Relative to the germline gene, one junction end is altered; a read error may explain this. The V and J genes are TRBV29-1 and TRBJ1-4; unclear D gene. Germline assignment: CDR1 SQVTM and CDR2 ANQGSEA. The CDR3 is 12 amino acids. CDR3 coding DNA: TGCAGCGTTGAATCGGCAAATGAAAAACGGTTTTTT. Translation gives CSVESANEKRFF.

This clonotype was observed a few times. The chain has TRBV29-1 and TRBJ2-5; perhaps TRBD2 as D (5 bases). Deletions cut 6 bases from V and 2 bases from J, with 16 bases between. Germline V CDR1 and CDR2: SQVTM, ANQGSEA. The CDR3 length is 14 residues. CDR3 in DNA: TGCAGCGTACCCGGGATGGGATCTCAAGAGACCCAGTACTTC. Translated, it gives CSVPGMGSQETQYF. The full variable domain, rest sourced from reference TRBV29-1 and TRBJ2-5, is SAVISQKPSRDICQRGTSLTIQCQVDSQVTMMFWYRQQPGQSLTLIATANQGSEATYESGFVIDKFPISRPNLTFSTLTVSNMSPEDSSIYLCSVPGMGSQETQYFGPGTRLLVL.

J is TRBJ2-6 and V is TRBV29-1; D uncertain. V was clipped by 2 bases and J by 4 bases, with 12 bases between them. This CDR3 has 15 amino acids. CDR1 is SQVTM and CDR2 is ANQGSEA in the germline V gene. Written as DNA, the CDR3 is TGCAGCGTTGAATTGTCTGGGAAAGGGGCCAACGTCCTGACTTTC. This sequence encodes CSVELSGKGANVLTF. The whole variable domain, filled in from reference TRBV29-1 and TRBJ2-6, reads SAVISQKPSRDICQRGTSLTIQCQVDSQVTMMFWYRQQPGQSLTLIATANQGSEATYESGFVIDKFPISRPNLTFSTLTVSNMSPEDSSIYLCSVELSGKGANVLTFGAGSRLTVL.

The V gene is TRBV3-1, the J gene TRBJ2-4; D might be TRBD2 (5 bases). The V end lost 2 bases, the J end lost 0 bases, and 8 bases lay between the germline ends. This CDR3 region has 15 residues. CDR1 LGHDT and CDR2 YNNKEL come from the germline V gene (reference sequence). CDR3 loop: CASSQYAGAKNIQYF. CDR3 nucleotides: TGTGCCAGCAGCCAATATGCGGGAGCCAAAAACATTCAGTACTTC.

The chain is built from TRBV5-1 and TRBJ2-7, with D possibly being TRBD1 (5 bases). TRBJ2-5 matches the DNA end more closely, so the J call is doubtful. CDR1 is SGHRS, CDR2 YFSETQ, per germline. The length of the CDR3 is 14 residues. The CDR3 loop reads CASSLAQGWETQYF. In DNA, the CDR3 is TGCGCCAGCAGCTTGGCCCAGGGATGGGAGACCCAGTACTTC.

This clonotype was seen a few times. The CDR3 sequence: CASSAWTGGSGANVLTF. The CDR3 DNA is TGTGCCAGCAGTGCCTGGACAGGGGGCTCTGGGGCCAACGTCCTGACTTTC. The rearrangement uses TRBV27 and TRBJ2-6, with 10 bases that match TRBD1. The CDR3 is 17 amino acids. Germline lookup yields CDR1 MNHEY and CDR2 SMNVEV (reference sequence). V trimming: 5 bases; J trimming: 0 bases; junction bases outside the gene matches: 4.

This clonotype has just a few counts. This chain uses TRBV10-3 with TRBJ1-2, with D maybe TRBD1 (6 bases). The ends were cut back, 0 bases at V and 3 bases at J, with 29 bases in the middle. Germline CDR1 reads ENHRY; CDR2 reads SYGVKD. The CDR3 is made up of 21 amino acids. The DNA of the CDR3 is TGTGCCATCAGTGAGTCGCTGGTTCGGCAGGGGCCGGCAACGGGGGACTATGGCTACACCTTC. Encoded protein: CAISESLVRQGPATGDYGYTF.

The chain employs TRBV3-1 and TRBJ2-3; D gene unclear. Trimming shortened V by 4 bases and J by 0 bases, and 11 bases separated the two germline ends. Germline CDR1 LGHDT, CDR2 YNNKEL (reference sequence). This CDR3 contains 15 residues. CDR3 in amino acids: CASSPGLTSTDTQYF. DNA for the CDR3: TGTGCCAGCAGCCCCGGCCTCACTAGCACAGATACGCAGTATTTT.

The chain has TRBV7-3 and TRBJ2-3; 9 nucleotides align to TRBD2. The germline V gene has CDR1 SGHTA and CDR2 FQGTGA. V lost 1 base to trimming and J lost 2 bases; unmatched junction nucleotides: 4. This CDR3 spans 16 amino acids. The CDR3 loop is CASSLIASGNTDTQYF. The CDR3 coding sequence is TGTGCCAGCAGCTTAATAGCTAGCGGGAACACAGATACGCAGTATTTT.

The chain employs TRBV11-2 and TRBJ2-7; the match to TRBD1 covers 10 bases. CDR3 length: 17 amino acids. V shed 8 bases, J shed 2 bases, and the junction held 15 bases outside the gene matches. CDR1 and CDR2 from the germline V gene are SGHAT and FQNNGV. The CDR3 nucleotides are TGTGCCAGCGGCCCTGGACAGGGGGTTCGCCCCGCCTACGAGCAGTACTTC. This translates into CASGPGQGVRPAYEQYF.

This sequence joins TRBV20-1 and TRBJ2-3, with D possibly matching TRBD2 (6 bases). From germline, CDR1 is DFQATT and CDR2 SNEGSKA (reference sequence). The CDR3 totals 13 residues. The V gene lost 4 bases and the J gene lost 6 bases, with 14 bases spanning the gap. The CDR3 sequence is CSATRTTMDTQYF. In DNA, the CDR3 is TGCAGTGCTACCCGGACTACTATGGATACGCAGTATTTT.

The rearrangement joins TRBV6-2 or TRBV6-3 to TRBJ2-7; D is uncertain. The CDR3 contains 13 residues. The ends were cut back, 4 bases at V and 2 bases at J, with 9 bases in the middle. Germline CDR1 MNHEY, CDR2 SVGEGT. CDR3 in DNA: TGTGCCAGCAGTTTGACCTGGACCTACGAGCAGTACTTC. It specifies CASSLTWTYEQYF.

The genes are TRBV20-1 and TRBJ2-3, with D possibly being TRBD1 or TRBD2 (5 bases each). The germline gives CDR1 DFQATT, CDR2 SNEGSKA (reference sequence). V lost 3 bases and J lost 2, with 12 bases in between. This CDR3 spans 14 amino acids. Written as DNA, the CDR3 is TGCAGTGCTAGGGGGGTGAGCAACACAGATACGCAGTATTTT. As protein: CSARGVSNTDTQYF.

The chain recombines TRBV3-1 with TRBJ2-1; D is unclear. The V gene's germline CDR1 is LGHDT and CDR2 YNNKEL (reference sequence). The V end lost 0 bases, the J end lost 0 bases, and 9 bases lay between the germline ends. The CDR3 sequence is 16 residues long. CDR3 bases: TGTGCCAGCAGCCAAGAGGGTGAGGTCTCCTACAATGAGCAGTTCTTC. Protein: CASSQEGEVSYNEQFF.

The genes are TRBV20-1 and TRBJ2-7; 7 positions agree with TRBD1. After removal of 6 bases from V and 1 base from J, the junction contained 9 bases not matched to a gene. This CDR3 has 14 residues. Germline lookup yields CDR1 DFQATT and CDR2 SNEGSKA (reference sequence). In DNA, the CDR3 is TGCAGTGCGCAGGGACAGTTAGGATCCTACGAGCAGTACTTC. Its protein product is CSAQGQLGSYEQYF.

This clonotype was picked up a small number of times. The V call is TRBV20-1, the J call TRBJ1-5, with TRBD1 as a possible D gene (5 bases). The CDR3 spans 18 residues. In germline, CDR1 is DFQATT, CDR2 SNEGSKA (reference sequence). Trimming removed 6 bases from V and 0 bases from J, with 24 bases in between. CDR3 region: CSARILRGDRYSNQPQHF. The CDR3 DNA sequence: TGCAGTGCCAGAATCTTACGGGGGGATCGGTATAGCAATCAGCCCCAGCATTTT.

This chain joins TRBV20-1 and TRBJ2-7; 8 positions match TRBD2. There are 13 residues in the CDR3. CDR1 DFQATT and CDR2 SNEGSKA come from the germline V gene (reference sequence). V gave up 6 bases and J gave up 2 bases; unmatched junction bases: 6. CDR3 in DNA: TGCAGTGCCCCGGGGGGGGTAACCTACGAGCAGTACTTC. Protein sequence: CSAPGGVTYEQYF.